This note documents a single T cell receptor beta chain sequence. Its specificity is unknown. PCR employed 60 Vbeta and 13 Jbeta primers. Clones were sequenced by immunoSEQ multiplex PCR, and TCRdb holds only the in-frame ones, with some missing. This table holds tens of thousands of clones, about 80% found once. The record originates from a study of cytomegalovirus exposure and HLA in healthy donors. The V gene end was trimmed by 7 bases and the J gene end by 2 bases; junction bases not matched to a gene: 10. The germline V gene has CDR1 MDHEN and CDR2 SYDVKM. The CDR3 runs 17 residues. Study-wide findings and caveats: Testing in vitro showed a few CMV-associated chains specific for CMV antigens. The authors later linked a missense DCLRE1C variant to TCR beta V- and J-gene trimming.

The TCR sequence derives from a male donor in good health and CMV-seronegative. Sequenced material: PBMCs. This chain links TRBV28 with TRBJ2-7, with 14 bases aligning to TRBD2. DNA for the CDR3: TGTGCCAGCACAGGGACTAGCGGGAGAGCTAGGCCCTACGAGCAGTACTTC. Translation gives CASTGTSGRARPYEQYF. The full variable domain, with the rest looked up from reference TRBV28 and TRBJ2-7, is DVKVTQSSRYLVKRTGEKVFLECVQDMDHENMFWYRQDPGLGLRLIYFSYDVKMKEKGDIPEGYSVSREKKERFSLILESASTNQTSMYLCASTGTSGRARPYEQYFGPGTRLTVT.